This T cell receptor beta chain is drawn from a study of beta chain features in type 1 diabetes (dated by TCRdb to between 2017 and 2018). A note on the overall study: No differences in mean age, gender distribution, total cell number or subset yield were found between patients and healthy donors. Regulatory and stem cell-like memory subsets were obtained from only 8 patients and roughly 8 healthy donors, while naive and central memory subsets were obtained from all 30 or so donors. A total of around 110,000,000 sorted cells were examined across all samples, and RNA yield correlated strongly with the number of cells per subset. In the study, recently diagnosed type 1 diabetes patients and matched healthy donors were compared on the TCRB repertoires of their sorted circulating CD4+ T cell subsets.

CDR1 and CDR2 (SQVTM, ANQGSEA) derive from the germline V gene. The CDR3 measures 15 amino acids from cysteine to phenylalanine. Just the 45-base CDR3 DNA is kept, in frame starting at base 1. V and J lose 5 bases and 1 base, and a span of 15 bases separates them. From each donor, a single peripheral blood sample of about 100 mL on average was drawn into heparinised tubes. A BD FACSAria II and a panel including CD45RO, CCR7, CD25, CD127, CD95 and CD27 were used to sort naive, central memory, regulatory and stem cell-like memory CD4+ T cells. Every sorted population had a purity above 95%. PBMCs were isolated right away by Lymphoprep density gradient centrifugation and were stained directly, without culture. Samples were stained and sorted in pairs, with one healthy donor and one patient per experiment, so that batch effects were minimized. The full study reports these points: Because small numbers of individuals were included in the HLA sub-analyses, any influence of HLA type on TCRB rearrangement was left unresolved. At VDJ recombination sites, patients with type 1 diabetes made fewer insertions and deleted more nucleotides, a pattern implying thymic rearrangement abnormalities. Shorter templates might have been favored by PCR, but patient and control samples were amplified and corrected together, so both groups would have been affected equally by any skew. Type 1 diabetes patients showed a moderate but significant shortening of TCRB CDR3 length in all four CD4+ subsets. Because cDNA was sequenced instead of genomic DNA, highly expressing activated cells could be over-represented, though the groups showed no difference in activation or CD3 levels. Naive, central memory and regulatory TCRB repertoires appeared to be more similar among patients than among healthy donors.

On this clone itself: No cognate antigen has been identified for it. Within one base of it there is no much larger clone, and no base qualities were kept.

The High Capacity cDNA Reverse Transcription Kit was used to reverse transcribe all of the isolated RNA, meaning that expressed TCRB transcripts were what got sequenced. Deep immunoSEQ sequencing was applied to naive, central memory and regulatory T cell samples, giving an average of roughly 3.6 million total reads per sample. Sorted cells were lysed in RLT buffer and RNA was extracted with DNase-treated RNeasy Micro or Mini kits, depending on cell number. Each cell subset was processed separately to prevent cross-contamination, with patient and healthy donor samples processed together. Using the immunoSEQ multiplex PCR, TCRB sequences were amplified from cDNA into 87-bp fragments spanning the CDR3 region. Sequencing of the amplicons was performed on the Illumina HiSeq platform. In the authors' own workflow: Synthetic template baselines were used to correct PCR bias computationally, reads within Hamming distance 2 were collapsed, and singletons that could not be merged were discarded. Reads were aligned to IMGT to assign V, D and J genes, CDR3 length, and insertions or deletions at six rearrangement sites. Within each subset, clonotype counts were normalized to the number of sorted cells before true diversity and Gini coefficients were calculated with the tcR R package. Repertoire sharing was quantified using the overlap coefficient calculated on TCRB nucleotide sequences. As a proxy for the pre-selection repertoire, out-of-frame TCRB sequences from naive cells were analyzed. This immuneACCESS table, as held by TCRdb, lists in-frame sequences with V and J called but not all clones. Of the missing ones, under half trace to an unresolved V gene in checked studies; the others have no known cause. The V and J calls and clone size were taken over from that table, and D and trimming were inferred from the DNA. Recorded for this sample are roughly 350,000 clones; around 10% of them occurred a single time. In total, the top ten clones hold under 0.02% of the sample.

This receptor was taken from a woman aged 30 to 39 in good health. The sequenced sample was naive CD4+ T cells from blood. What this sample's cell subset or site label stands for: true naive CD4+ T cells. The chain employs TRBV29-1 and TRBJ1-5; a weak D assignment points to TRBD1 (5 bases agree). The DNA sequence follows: TGCAGCGTTACTCTCTGGGGGGAGAGCAATCAGCCCCAGCATTTT. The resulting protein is CSVTLWGESNQPQHF.